This entry is about one TCR beta chain. The antigen remains unidentified. Trimming took 6 bases from V and 4 from J, leaving 17 bases between them. The CDR3 extends over 15 amino acids. This sample was included in a study of T-cell reconstitution after alpha-beta-depleted transplantation in children. Study-level findings and limits: T-cell counts and diversity at one year post-transplant came mainly from newly produced T cells. In patients about two months after transplant, alpha-beta T cells reportedly arose from several hundred expanded graft clones.

Researchers prepared the TCRbeta library using unique molecular identifiers, the study reports. TCRdb analysed the PCR reads with MiXCR anew, one entry per CDR3 protein. The sample lists 540,000 or so distinct CDR3 sequences; more than 20% were seen once. The chain recombines TRBV12-3 or TRBV12-4 with TRBJ2-3, with a tentative D call TRBD2 (5 bases). This specimen was PBMCs, mostly from graft donor cells, taken 360 days after TCRalphabeta/CD19-depleted stem cell transplant. The sequence derives from a boy younger than two who had a stem cell transplant for acute myeloid leukemia, so the T cells may come from the graft donor. CDR3 residues: CASSSRSAHADTQYF. CDR3 in DNA: TGTGCCAGCAGCTCCCGTAGCGCCCACGCAGATACGCAGTATTTT.